This passage covers 13 T cell receptor beta chains from one sample sequenced in a study of T cell changes during pregnancy in multiple sclerosis. Using immunoSEQ multiplex PCR, the repertoire was profiled, and TCRdb retains in-frame clones only, with some absent. The sample includes around 30,000 clones, roughly nine tenths of them seen just once. Material: CD8+ T cells from peripheral blood mononuclear cells, obtained in the second trimester of pregnancy. The receptors shown here come from a female donor with multiple sclerosis, enrolled in a pregnancy study.

The chain combines TRBV19 with TRBJ2-7; maybe TRBD1 (5 bases). The V end was cut by 5 bases, the J end by 4 bases, with 18 bases between. The V gene's germline CDR1 is LNHDA and CDR2 SQIVND (reference sequence). This CDR3 comprises 15 residues. The CDR3: CASSDGSTPGYEQYF. DNA of the CDR3: TGTGCCAGTAGTGACGGATCCACCCCAGGGTACGAGCAGTACTTC.

The chain links TRBV30 to TRBJ2-3, with D possibly matching TRBD2 (6 bases). CDR1 and CDR2 from the germline V gene are GTSNPN and SVGIG (reference sequence). V lost 0 bases and J lost 3, with 7 bases in between. The CDR3 extends over 13 amino acids. CDR3 loop: CAWSVLATDTQYF. The CDR3 DNA sequence: TGTGCCTGGAGTGTACTAGCTACAGATACGCAGTATTTT.

The chain has TRBV7-9 and TRBJ1-1; 8 bases are a match to TRBD1. Per germline, CDR1 SEHNR and CDR2 FQNEAQ (reference sequence). The CDR3 consists of 15 residues. The ends lost 1 base at V and 3 bases at J; junction bases unmatched: 4. This chain's CDR3 is CASSLEAGGDTEAFF. The CDR3 coding sequence is TGTGCCAGCAGCTTAGAGGCAGGGGGCGACACTGAAGCTTTCTTT.

The J gene is TRBJ1-2, the V gene TRBV6-5; the D gene is possibly TRBD1 (5 bases). The CDR3 extends over 15 amino acids. CDR1 and CDR2 from the germline V gene are MNHEY and SVGAGI. Trimming shortened V by 3 bases and J by 4 bases, and 15 bases separated the two germline ends. CDR3 in DNA: TGTGCCAGCAGTTATTCACCTACAGGATCCTATGGCTACACCTTC. It is translated as CASSYSPTGSYGYTF.

The chain links TRBV5-4 to TRBJ2-1; no clear D gene. With 2 bases removed from V and 2 bases from J, the gap between germline ends came to 8 bases. The CDR3 is 14 amino acids. The germline gives CDR1 SGHNT, CDR2 YYREEE (reference sequence). The DNA of the CDR3 is TGTGCCAGCAGCTTAATAGAGACCTACAATGAGCAGTTCTTC. Its translation: CASSLIETYNEQFF.

The chain combines TRBV11-3 with TRBJ2-5, with TRBD2 matching over 9 bases. J lost 5 bases, V lost 3 bases, and 7 bases had no gene match. This CDR3 is 15 amino acids long. The V gene's germline CDR1 is SGHNT and CDR2 YENEEA. The CDR3 region is CASSFLGLARETQYF. CDR3 nucleotides: TGTGCCAGCAGCTTCCTGGGACTAGCTCGGGAGACCCAGTACTTC. Full variable domain (outside the CDR3, taken from reference TRBV11-3 and TRBJ2-5): EAGVVQSPRYKIIEKKQPVAFWCNPISGHNTLYWYLQNLGQGPELLIRYENEEAVDDSQLPKDRFSAERLKGVDSTLKIQPAELGDSAVYLCASSFLGLARETQYFGPGTRLLVL.

Notes on this clone: Other nucleotide sequences from this sample produce the same CDR3. The rearrangement links TRBV7-9 to TRBJ2-7; D gene uncertain. Germline CDR1 reads SEHNR; CDR2 reads FQNEAQ (reference sequence). Trimming pared 4 bases from V and 0 bases from J, leaving 4 bases between. The CDR3 length is 12 residues. CDR3 coding DNA: TGTGCCAGCAGCTCCTACTCCTACGAGCAGTACTTC. It yields the protein CASSSYSYEQYF.

To note about this clone: Distinct nucleotide sequences in the sample also encode this CDR3. The V call is TRBV6-5, the J call TRBJ1-4; D gene uncertain. Trimming removed 2 bases from V and 0 bases from J, with 7 bases in between. Germline V gene sequence: CDR1 MNHEY, CDR2 SVGAGI. There are 15 residues in the CDR3. DNA of the CDR3: TGTGCCAGCAGTTACGAGGGTGCAACTAATGAAAAACTGTTTTTT. It codes for CASSYEGATNEKLFF.

The chain is built from TRBV5-6 and TRBJ1-1; 9 nucleotides align to TRBD1. Losses at the gene ends were 3 bases for V and 4 bases for J; bases not matched to a gene: 4. CDR3 length: 14 amino acids. The germline V gene has CDR1 SGHDT and CDR2 YYEEEE. CDR3 sequence (DNA): TGTGCCAGCAGCTCACGGGACAGGGCCACTGAAGCTTTCTTT. It yields the protein CASSSRDRATEAFF.

This chain joins TRBV25-1 and TRBJ1-1; D is unclear. The CDR3 loop spans 13 amino acids. From germline, CDR1 is MGHDK and CDR2 SYGVNS. Deletions cut 3 bases from V and 1 base from J, with 6 bases between. CDR3 DNA sequence: TGTGCCAGCAGTGAGAGTGCGAACACTGAAGCTTTCTTT. This sequence encodes CASSESANTEAFF.

The V call is TRBV7-2, the J call TRBJ2-2; maybe TRBD1 (6 bases). The CDR3 consists of 14 residues. Trimming shortened V by 1 base and J by 7 bases, and 10 bases separated the two germline ends. CDR1 and CDR2 (germline): SGHTA, FQGNSA. DNA for the CDR3: TGTGCCAGCAGCTTAGTGGGGGCTGACGGGGAGCTGTTTTTT. Translated: CASSLVGADGELFF.

The gene calls are TRBV25-1 and TRBJ2-3; TRBD2 matches 8 bases. Germline CDR1 and CDR2: MGHDK and SYGVNS. The CDR3 is 13 amino acids. Trimming removed 10 bases from V and 4 bases from J; junction bases left unmatched: 7. CDR3 sequence (DNA): TGTGCCACCAGCGGGAGCGGAGCAGATACGCAGTATTTT. Translated: CATSGSGADTQYF. The whole variable domain, remainder taken from reference TRBV25-1 and TRBJ2-3, is EADIYQTPRYLVIGTGKKITLECSQTMGHDKMYWYQQDPGMELHLIHYSYGVNSTEKGDLSSESTVSRIRTEHFPLTLESARPSHTSQYLCATSGSGADTQYFGPGTRLTVL.

This chain uses TRBV4-3 with TRBJ1-1; D not certain. The CDR3 is 15 residues long. Per the germline V gene, CDR1 is LGHNA and CDR2 is YSLEER. Trimming removed 0 bases at V and 0 bases at J, with 8 bases between. This CDR3 reads CASSQDRVVNTEAFF. CDR3 DNA sequence: TGCGCCAGCAGCCAAGATCGGGTGGTGAACACTGAAGCTTTCTTT.